Listed below are T cell receptor beta chains from one sample, sequenced in a study of blood T cells in healthy people across ages. TCRdb reprocessed the 5' RACE reads with MiXCR, giving one entry per CDR3 protein. The profile shows some 790,000 distinct CDR3 sequences, less than 35% of them singletons. The specimen sequenced was blood. Receptors were obtained from a woman at least 80 years old in good health. Both conserved end residues are part of each CDR3. D genes are given only for firm matches. The listing skips clone size in some rows; elsewhere it reads once, few, many or a size class.

abundance: .
d_gene: .
v_gene: TRBV6-6
j_gene: TRBJ2-3
CDR3aa: CASSYSFGGDGTDTQYF
CDR3nt: TGTGCCAGCAGTTATTCTTTTGGCGGGGATGGCACAGATACGCAGTATTTT

abundance: .
d_gene: .
v_gene: TRBV7-2
j_gene: TRBJ1-2
CDR3aa: CASSFEQGSYTF
CDR3nt: TGTGCCAGCAGCTTTGAGCAGGGTAGCTACACCTTC

abundance: few
d_gene: .
v_gene: TRBV20-1
j_gene: TRBJ2-6
CDR3aa: CSASPTSGTNVLTF
CDR3nt: TGCAGTGCTTCACCCACCTCTGGGACCAACGTCCTGACTTTC

abundance: few
d_gene: TRBD1
v_gene: TRBV6-5
j_gene: TRBJ1-1
CDR3aa: CASSYSGTGRTEAFF
CDR3nt: TGTGCCAGCAGTTACTCCGGGACAGGAAGGACTGAAGCTTTCTTT

abundance: many
d_gene: TRBD2
v_gene: TRBV4-2
j_gene: TRBJ2-1
CDR3aa: CASSQEAGNSYNEQFF
CDR3nt: TGTGCCAGCAGCCAAGAAGCGGGGAACTCCTACAATGAGCAGTTCTTC

abundance: .
d_gene: .
v_gene: TRBV14
j_gene: TRBJ2-5
CDR3aa: CASSQERGGAQARETQYF
CDR3nt: TGTGCCAGCAGCCAAGAAAGGGGGGGGGCTCAAGCACGAGAGACCCAGTACTTC

abundance: many
d_gene: TRBD2
v_gene: TRBV7-2
j_gene: TRBJ2-1
CDR3aa: CASSLLKIVGLADNEQFF
CDR3nt: TGTGCCAGCAGCTTATTGAAAATCGTGGGACTAGCGGACAATGAGCAGTTCTTC

abundance: many
d_gene: .
v_gene: TRBV7-9
j_gene: TRBJ2-3
CDR3aa: CASALGSWDTQYF
CDR3nt: TGTGCCAGCGCACTAGGGTCCTGGGATACGCAGTATTTT

abundance: .
d_gene: .
v_gene: TRBV6-6
j_gene: TRBJ1-5
CDR3aa: CASRNQGIINRPQHF
CDR3nt: TGTGCCAGCAGGAATCAGGGGATAATAAATCGGCCCCAGCATTTT

abundance: .
d_gene: .
v_gene: TRBV6-5
j_gene: TRBJ2-2
CDR3aa: CASRTAGRATGELFF
CDR3nt: TGTGCCAGCAGGACGGCGGGCAGAGCCACCGGGGAGCTGTTTTTT

abundance: many
d_gene: TRBD1
v_gene: TRBV6-6
j_gene: TRBJ2-3
CDR3aa: CASSYSPGQITDTQYF
CDR3nt: TGTGCCAGCAGTTACTCGCCGGGACAGATCACAGATACGCAGTATTTT

abundance: .
d_gene: .
v_gene: TRBV20-1
j_gene: TRBJ1-4
CDR3aa: CSFRGPNEKLFF
CDR3nt: TGCAGCTTCAGGGGTCCTAATGAAAAACTGTTTTTT

abundance: many
d_gene: TRBD2
v_gene: TRBV7-2
j_gene: TRBJ2-3
CDR3aa: CASSPGLAGGLDTQYF
CDR3nt: TGTGCCAGCAGCCCAGGACTAGCGGGGGGGCTAGATACGCAGTATTTT

abundance: many
d_gene: TRBD2
v_gene: TRBV3-1
j_gene: TRBJ2-6
CDR3aa: CASSQHGLALSGANVLTF
CDR3nt: TGTGCCAGCAGCCAACACGGACTAGCCCTGTCTGGGGCCAACGTCCTGACTTTC

abundance: many
d_gene: TRBD2
v_gene: TRBV7-2
j_gene: TRBJ2-5
CDR3aa: CASSLAGRAGGPETQYF
CDR3nt: TGTGCCAGCAGCTTAGCGGGGCGAGCGGGGGGGCCAGAGACCCAGTACTTC

abundance: many
d_gene: .
v_gene: TRBV2
j_gene: TRBJ2-1
CDR3aa: CASSVGRALYNEQFF
CDR3nt: TGTGCCAGCAGTGTGGGCAGGGCCCTCTACAATGAGCAGTTCTTC

abundance: few
d_gene: .
v_gene: TRBV15
j_gene: TRBJ1-4
CDR3aa: CATSRDPTGLNEKLFF
CDR3nt: TGTGCCACCAGCAGAGATCCCACAGGCCTTAATGAAAAACTGTTTTTT

abundance: many
d_gene: .
v_gene: TRBV7-9
j_gene: TRBJ2-3
CDR3aa: CASIYYSPVTDTQYF
CDR3nt: TGTGCCAGCATCTATTACTCTCCCGTCACAGATACGCAGTATTTT

abundance: many
d_gene: TRBD2
v_gene: TRBV5-1
j_gene: TRBJ2-5
CDR3aa: CASSLALTSGGEQETQYF
CDR3nt: TGCGCCAGCAGCTTGGCCCTCACTAGCGGGGGAGAACAAGAGACCCAGTACTTC

abundance: many
d_gene: .
v_gene: TRBV2
j_gene: TRBJ2-3
CDR3aa: CASRVIITGVGTDTQYF
CDR3nt: TGTGCCAGCAGGGTCATTATTACGGGGGTCGGCACAGATACGCAGTATTTT

abundance: many
d_gene: .
v_gene: TRBV12-3/TRBV12-4
j_gene: TRBJ2-1
CDR3aa: CASSPGVREQFF
CDR3nt: TGTGCCAGCAGTCCGGGGGTTCGTGAGCAGTTCTTC

abundance: many
d_gene: .
v_gene: TRBV6-2/TRBV6-3
j_gene: TRBJ2-7
CDR3aa: CASRIPGQGGEQYF
CDR3nt: TGTGCCAGCAGAATTCCAGGTCAGGGCGGCGAGCAGTACTTC

abundance: .
d_gene: TRBD2
v_gene: TRBV12-3/TRBV12-4
j_gene: TRBJ2-7
CDR3aa: CASSQRTSGLYNEQYF
CDR3nt: TGTGCCAGCAGCCAGCGGACTAGCGGGCTCTACAATGAGCAGTACTTC

abundance: many
d_gene: TRBD1
v_gene: TRBV14
j_gene: TRBJ2-1
CDR3aa: CASSRLQGAPWNEQFF
CDR3nt: TGTGCCAGCAGCCGCCTACAGGGGGCCCCGTGGAATGAGCAGTTCTTC

abundance: .
d_gene: .
v_gene: TRBV20-1
j_gene: TRBJ2-1
CDR3aa: CSARETGRETQFF
CDR3nt: TGCAGTGCTAGAGAAACGGGAAGAGAGACCCAGTTCTTC

abundance: .
d_gene: TRBD1
v_gene: TRBV5-5
j_gene: TRBJ1-1
CDR3aa: CASSFPGTANTEAFF
CDR3nt: TGTGCCAGCAGCTTCCCCGGGACAGCGAACACTGAAGCTTTCTTT

abundance: many
d_gene: .
v_gene: TRBV6-2/TRBV6-3
j_gene: TRBJ2-7
CDR3aa: CASARGAYEQYF
CDR3nt: TGTGCCAGCGCCAGGGGGGCCTACGAGCAGTACTTC

abundance: many
d_gene: .
v_gene: TRBV7-2
j_gene: TRBJ2-2
CDR3aa: CASSFRQGIYTGELFF
CDR3nt: TGTGCCAGCAGCTTCAGGCAGGGGATATACACCGGGGAGCTGTTTTTT

abundance: .
d_gene: .
v_gene: TRBV5-1
j_gene: TRBJ2-4
CDR3aa: CASSPLGVRENIQYF
CDR3nt: TGCGCCAGCAGCCCCTTGGGGGTTCGAGAAAACATTCAGTACTTC

abundance: .
d_gene: .
v_gene: TRBV27
j_gene: TRBJ1-5
CDR3aa: CASSLRRASNQPQHF
CDR3nt: TGTGCCAGCAGCCTCCGTCGGGCAAGCAATCAGCCCCAGCATTTT

abundance: few
d_gene: TRBD1
v_gene: TRBV7-2
j_gene: TRBJ1-2
CDR3aa: CASSSHSGTDGYTF
CDR3nt: TGTGCCAGCAGCTCCCACTCCGGGACAGATGGCTACACCTTC

abundance: .
d_gene: .
v_gene: TRBV18
j_gene: TRBJ2-4
CDR3aa: CASSPPLGRNKNIQYF
CDR3nt: TGTGCCAGCTCACCACCCTTAGGCAGAAACAAAAACATTCAGTACTTC

abundance: many
d_gene: TRBD1
v_gene: TRBV27
j_gene: TRBJ2-7
CDR3aa: CASRQGTTYEQYF
CDR3nt: TGTGCCAGCAGACAGGGGACCACCTACGAGCAGTACTTC

abundance: few
d_gene: TRBD1
v_gene: TRBV24-1
j_gene: TRBJ1-2
CDR3aa: CATSDFRGQEGYTF
CDR3nt: TGTGCCACCAGTGATTTCAGGGGGCAGGAAGGCTACACCTTC

abundance: many
d_gene: .
v_gene: TRBV5-1
j_gene: TRBJ2-4
CDR3aa: CASTTGPQNIQYF
CDR3nt: TGCGCCAGTACAACCGGGCCCCAAAACATTCAGTACTTC

abundance: many
d_gene: .
v_gene: TRBV29-1
j_gene: TRBJ2-3
CDR3aa: CSVDRGAGITDTQYF
CDR3nt: TGCAGCGTGGACCGGGGGGCCGGGATCACAGATACGCAGTATTTT

abundance: many
d_gene: TRBD1
v_gene: TRBV4-2
j_gene: TRBJ1-5
CDR3aa: CASSQADRGLPGPQHF
CDR3nt: TGTGCCAGCAGCCAAGCGGACAGGGGACTCCCTGGGCCCCAGCATTTT

abundance: .
d_gene: TRBD1
v_gene: TRBV28
j_gene: TRBJ2-4
CDR3aa: CASSPRDRRAIQYF
CDR3nt: TGTGCCAGCAGCCCCCGGGACAGGAGGGCCATTCAGTACTTC

abundance: .
d_gene: .
v_gene: TRBV30
j_gene: TRBJ1-1
CDR3aa: CAWSFSRDEAFF
CDR3nt: TGTGCCTGGAGTTTCAGCCGGGATGAAGCTTTCTTT

abundance: many
d_gene: .
v_gene: TRBV5-1
j_gene: TRBJ2-7
CDR3aa: CASSLTGTRPTTYEQYF
CDR3nt: TGCGCCAGCAGCTTGACGGGAACCCGACCTACGACCTACGAGCAGTACTTC

abundance: few
d_gene: .
v_gene: TRBV6-5
j_gene: TRBJ2-2
CDR3aa: CASSYSYDTGELFF
CDR3nt: TGTGCCAGCAGTTACTCCTACGACACCGGGGAGCTGTTTTTT

abundance: many
d_gene: .
v_gene: TRBV5-1
j_gene: TRBJ1-2
CDR3aa: CASTSGGNYGYTF
CDR3nt: TGCGCCAGCACCTCTGGGGGTAACTATGGCTACACCTTC

abundance: many
d_gene: .
v_gene: TRBV28
j_gene: TRBJ2-5
CDR3aa: CASSFPRVQETQYF
CDR3nt: TGTGCCAGCAGTTTTCCCAGGGTTCAAGAGACCCAGTACTTC

abundance: .
d_gene: .
v_gene: TRBV7-9
j_gene: TRBJ2-7
CDR3aa: CASSGIGPYEQYF
CDR3nt: TGTGCCAGCTCGGGTATCGGTCCCTACGAGCAGTACTTC

abundance: .
d_gene: .
v_gene: TRBV20-1
j_gene: TRBJ1-1
CDR3aa: CSAAFWNTEAFF
CDR3nt: TGCAGTGCTGCCTTTTGGAACACTGAAGCTTTCTTT

abundance: .
d_gene: .
v_gene: TRBV27
j_gene: TRBJ2-5
CDR3aa: CASKESSQETQYF
CDR3nt: TGTGCCAGCAAGGAATCCAGCCAAGAGACCCAGTACTTC

abundance: .
d_gene: .
v_gene: TRBV20-1
j_gene: TRBJ2-1
CDR3aa: CSARDDGRGGLDEQFF
CDR3nt: TGCAGTGCTAGAGATGATGGGAGGGGGGGCCTAGATGAGCAGTTCTTC

abundance: .
d_gene: .
v_gene: TRBV3-1
j_gene: TRBJ2-2
CDR3aa: CASSFFPATSQLNTGELFF
CDR3nt: TGTGCCAGCAGTTTTTTCCCGGCTACTAGCCAATTAAACACCGGGGAGCTGTTTTTT

abundance: few
d_gene: .
v_gene: TRBV11-2
j_gene: TRBJ1-1
CDR3aa: CASSPKTGWNTEAFF
CDR3nt: TGTGCCAGCAGCCCTAAGACAGGTTGGAACACTGAAGCTTTCTTT

abundance: many
d_gene: .
v_gene: TRBV10-3
j_gene: TRBJ2-1
CDR3aa: CAISGGPATYNEQFF
CDR3nt: TGTGCCATCAGTGGGGGGCCCGCCACCTACAATGAGCAGTTCTTC

abundance: .
d_gene: .
v_gene: TRBV28
j_gene: TRBJ2-3
CDR3aa: CASTPSDPDTQYF
CDR3nt: TGTGCCAGCACCCCTTCGGATCCTGATACGCAGTATTTT

abundance: .
d_gene: .
v_gene: TRBV20-1
j_gene: TRBJ1-1
CDR3aa: CSAGILGNTEAFF
CDR3nt: TGCAGTGCTGGAATACTTGGGAACACTGAAGCTTTCTTT

abundance: .
d_gene: .
v_gene: TRBV6-1
j_gene: TRBJ2-5
CDR3aa: CASRAVFNNEQYF
CDR3nt: TGTGCCAGCAGGGCAGTCTTTAACAATGAGCAGTACTTC

abundance: .
d_gene: TRBD2
v_gene: TRBV14
j_gene: TRBJ2-5
CDR3aa: CASSRQRGGGGTQYF
CDR3nt: TGTGCCAGCAGCCGACAGCGGGGGGGTGGAGGGACCCAGTACTTC